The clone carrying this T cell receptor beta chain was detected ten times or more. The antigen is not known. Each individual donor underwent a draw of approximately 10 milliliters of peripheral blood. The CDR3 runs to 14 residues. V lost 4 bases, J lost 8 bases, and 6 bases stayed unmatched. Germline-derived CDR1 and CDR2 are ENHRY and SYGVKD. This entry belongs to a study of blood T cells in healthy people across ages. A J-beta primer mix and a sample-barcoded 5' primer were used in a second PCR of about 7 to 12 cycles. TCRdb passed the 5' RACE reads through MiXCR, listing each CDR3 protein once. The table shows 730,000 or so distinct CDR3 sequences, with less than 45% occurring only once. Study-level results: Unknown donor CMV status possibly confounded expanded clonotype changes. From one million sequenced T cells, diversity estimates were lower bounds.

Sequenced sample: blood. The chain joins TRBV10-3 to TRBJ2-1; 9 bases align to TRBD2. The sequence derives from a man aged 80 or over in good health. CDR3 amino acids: CAISVRGGADEQFF. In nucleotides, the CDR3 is TGTGCCATCAGTGTACGCGGGGGGGCCGATGAGCAGTTCTTC.